The present T cell receptor beta chain was sequenced within a study of control samples from healthy donors and cancer patients. Here immunoSEQ multiplex PCR was the method, and the copy in TCRdb shows in-frame clones only, minus some. The data show about 220,000 clones, just under 95% seen once. The source of this sequence is a man aged 45-65 years in good health. The sequencing input was blood.

Here the CDR3 reads CASRTGGGWSETQYF. CDR3 DNA sequence: TGCGCCAGCAGAACGGGCGGGGGGTGGTCGGAGACCCAGTACTTC. The chain links TRBV5-1 to TRBJ2-5, with 8 bases fitting TRBD2. The V gene end was trimmed by 5 bases and the J gene end by 5 bases; junction bases not matched to a gene: 11. The length of the CDR3 is 15 residues. From germline, CDR1 is SGHRS and CDR2 YFSETQ.